This TCR beta chain is drawn from a study of CD8 T cells in Susac syndrome. Turning to the study itself: At the time of blood draw, patients with Susac syndrome were therapy-naive, receiving corticosteroids, or receiving intravenous immunoglobulin alone.

This CDR3 has 16 residues. V dropped 1 base and J dropped 11; count of bases not matched to a gene: 14. In germline, CDR1 is DFQATT, CDR2 SNEGSKA (reference sequence). RNA was extracted with the RNeasy kit, and a quantity of about 0.45 to 1 ug was reverse transcribed using random hexamers. Via MiXCR, TCRdb re-called the immunoSEQ multiplex PCR reads, giving one row per CDR3 protein. This table has 71,000 or so distinct CDR3 sequences, around 93% appearing once. Bulk CD8+ and CD4+ cells came from magnetic negative isolation; CD8+ TEMRA by FACS. The clonotype was recovered from a human donor with Susac syndrome. Sample: CD4+ T cells from PBMCs. The V and J genes are TRBV20-1 and TRBJ1-4; 9 bases are a match to TRBD1. As DNA, the CDR3 is TGCAGTGCTAGAGTGCGAACAGGGGGCGATTTGGACAAACTGTTTTTT. Its protein product is CSARVRTGGDLDKLFF.